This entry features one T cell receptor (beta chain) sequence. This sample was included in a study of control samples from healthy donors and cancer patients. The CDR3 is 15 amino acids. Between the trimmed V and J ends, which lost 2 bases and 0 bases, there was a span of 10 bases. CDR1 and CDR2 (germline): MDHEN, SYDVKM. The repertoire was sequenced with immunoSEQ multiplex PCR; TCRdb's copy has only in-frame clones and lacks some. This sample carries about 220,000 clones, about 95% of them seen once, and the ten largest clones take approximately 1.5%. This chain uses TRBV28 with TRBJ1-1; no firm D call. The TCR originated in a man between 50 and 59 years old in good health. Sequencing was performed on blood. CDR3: CASSLGRGMNTEAFF. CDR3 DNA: TGTGCCAGCAGTTTAGGTCGGGGAATGAACACTGAAGCTTTCTTT.